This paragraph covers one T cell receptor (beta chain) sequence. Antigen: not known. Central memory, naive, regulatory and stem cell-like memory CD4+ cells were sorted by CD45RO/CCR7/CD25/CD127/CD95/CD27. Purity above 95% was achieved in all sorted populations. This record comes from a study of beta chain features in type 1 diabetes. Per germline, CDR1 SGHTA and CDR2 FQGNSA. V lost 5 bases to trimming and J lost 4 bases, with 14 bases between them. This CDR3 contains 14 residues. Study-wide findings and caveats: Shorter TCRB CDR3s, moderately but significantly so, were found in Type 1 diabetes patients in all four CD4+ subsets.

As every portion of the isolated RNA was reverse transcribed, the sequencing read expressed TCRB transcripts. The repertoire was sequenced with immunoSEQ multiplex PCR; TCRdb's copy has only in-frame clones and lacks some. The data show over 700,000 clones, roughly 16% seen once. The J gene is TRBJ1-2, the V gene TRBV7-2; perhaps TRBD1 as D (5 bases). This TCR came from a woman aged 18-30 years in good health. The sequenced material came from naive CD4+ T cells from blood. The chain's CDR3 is CASSLRRGPYGYTF. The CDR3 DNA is TGTGCCAGCAGCCTCCGTAGGGGCCCCTATGGCTACACCTTC.